The 30 T cell receptor beta chains below come from one sample, sequenced in a study of neoadjuvant anti-PD-1 for oral cavity cancer. Clones were read by immunoSEQ multiplex PCR, and TCRdb kept only the in-frame ones, dropping some. The table includes about 9,000 clones, 65% to 70% detected once. The sample consisted of tumor tissue, taken before nivolumab (anti-PD-1) treatment. The receptors were gathered from a person aged 35-79 years with oral cavity squamous cell carcinoma.

J is TRBJ1-2 and V is TRBV7-8, with a weak D call TRBD1 (6 bases). CDR1 is SGHVS, CDR2 FQNEAQ, per germline. V lost 5 bases and J 2 bases, leaving 15 bases between the germline ends. The CDR3 consists of 15 residues. The CDR3 nucleotides are TGTGCCAGCAGCCCCCCCCCGGGACACAACTATGGCTACACCTTC. Translating gives CASSPPPGHNYGYTF.

The chain links TRBV5-8 to TRBJ2-6; D is ambiguous. Trimming removed 0 bases at V and 0 bases at J, with 4 bases between. The V gene's germline CDR1 is SGHTS and CDR2 YDEGEE. This CDR3 is 15 amino acids long. The DNA for the CDR3 is TGTGCCAGCAGCTTGGGAATCTCTGGGGCCAACGTCCTGACTTTC. Encoded protein: CASSLGISGANVLTF.

The chain carries TRBV4-1 and TRBJ2-5; maybe TRBD1 (6 bases). The CDR3 is 15 amino acids. Germline V gene lookup returns CDR1 MGHRA and CDR2 YSYEKL. V was trimmed by 2 bases and J by 5 bases, leaving 15 bases between them. CDR3 sequence (DNA): TGCGCCAGCAGCCAACACGGGACCCAGGGGGAGACCCAGTACTTC. Translating gives CASSQHGTQGETQYF.

J is TRBJ1-2 and V is TRBV19, with 8 bases lining up with TRBD1. The CDR3 is made up of 17 amino acids. Unmatched junction bases numbered 13, after V lost 3 bases and J lost 4 bases. The germline CDR1 and CDR2 sequences are LNHDA and SQIVND (reference sequence). The CDR3 loop is CASSMFADRVLFYGYTF. CDR3 DNA: TGTGCCAGTAGTATGTTCGCGGACAGGGTACTTTTCTATGGCTACACCTTC.

The chain combines TRBV13 with TRBJ2-7; D tentatively reads TRBD1 or TRBD2 (5 bases each). The V gene lost 2 bases and the J gene lost 2 bases, with 13 bases spanning the gap. Germline assignment: CDR1 PRHDT and CDR2 FYEKMQ (reference sequence). The CDR3 has 15 amino acids. CDR3 nucleotides: TGTGCCAGCAGCTTAACCCGGGACGGCACCTACGAGCAGTACTTC. It encodes CASSLTRDGTYEQYF.

The chain has TRBV5-1 and TRBJ2-5; 10 positions match TRBD2. Germline V CDR1 and CDR2: SGHRS, YFSETQ. CDR3 length: 16 amino acids. V was pared by 0 bases and J by 4 bases, with 6 bases of the junction left unmatched. The DNA of the CDR3 is TGCGCCAGCAGCTTGGCCGGAGGACTAGCGGCAGAGACCCAGTACTTC. Protein sequence: CASSLAGGLAAETQYF.

This clone was seen more than once but under ten times. This chain connects TRBV9 to TRBJ2-1, with D perhaps TRBD1 or TRBD2 (5 bases each). The germline V gene has CDR1 SGDLS and CDR2 YYNGEE. There are 15 residues in the CDR3. V gave up 4 bases and J gave up 6 bases, with 17 bases separating them. The CDR3 protein is CASSPAGWDANEQFF. The CDR3 DNA is TGTGCCAGCAGCCCCGCGGGTTGGGACGCCAATGAGCAGTTCTTC.

The V and J genes are TRBV5-4 and TRBJ2-1; 7 bases agree with TRBD2. This CDR3 is built from 15 residues. CDR1 and CDR2 (germline): SGHNT, YYREEE (reference sequence). After removal of 7 bases from V and 6 bases from J, the junction contained 13 bases not matched to a gene. The DNA for the CDR3 is TGTGCCAGCGACGTGGGGGGGGGTAGAGGCAATGAGCAGTTCTTC. This translates into CASDVGGGRGNEQFF.

This sequence joins TRBV30 and TRBJ1-1; D gene unclear. The germline V and J ends were trimmed by 0 bases and 0 bases, with 5 bases remaining between them. In germline, CDR1 is GTSNPN, CDR2 SVGIG (reference sequence). There are 13 residues in the CDR3. The CDR3 coding sequence is TGTGCCTGGAGTGTGGGATTGAACACTGAAGCTTTCTTT. Translation: CAWSVGLNTEAFF.

Here the CDR3 reads CSAPRGGQRNTEAFF. As DNA, the CDR3 is TGCAGCGCCCCCAGGGGGGGACAGAGGAACACTGAAGCTTTCTTT. The rearrangement links TRBV29-1 to TRBJ1-1, with 7 bases aligning to TRBD1. V lost 7 bases, J lost 1 base, and 12 bases stayed unmatched. Germline CDR1 reads SQVTM; CDR2 reads ANQGSEA. The CDR3 sequence is 15 residues long. The whole variable domain, filled in from reference TRBV29-1 and TRBJ1-1, reads SAVISQKPSRDICQRGTSLTIQCQVDSQVTMMFWYRQQPGQSLTLIATANQGSEATYESGFVIDKFPISRPNLTFSTLTVSNMSPEDSSIYLCSAPRGGQRNTEAFFGQGTRLTVV.

This clone was seen more than once but under ten times. V usage is TRBV28 and J usage is TRBJ1-2; TRBD1 is a possible D gene (6 bases). The germline gives CDR1 MDHEN, CDR2 SYDVKM. The CDR3 has 19 residues. V lost 5 bases to trimming and J lost 0 bases, with 25 bases between them. The DNA of the CDR3 is TGTGCCAGCAGTACAGGGAAGGGACTTCTCCTAGGGGCTAACTATGGCTACACCTTC. Protein: CASSTGKGLLLGANYGYTF.

V gene TRBV30 combines with J gene TRBJ1-4; 8 nucleotides agree with TRBD1. The germline CDR1 and CDR2 sequences are GTSNPN and SVGIG (reference sequence). The V gene end was trimmed by 5 bases and the J gene end by 8 bases; junction bases not matched to a gene: 13. The CDR3 spans 15 residues. CDR3 sequence reads: CAWAEGSGGGEKLFF. DNA of the CDR3: TGTGCCTGGGCAGAAGGATCAGGGGGCGGAGAAAAACTGTTTTTT.

This clone has a handful of counts. The chain links TRBV19 to TRBJ1-2; the match to TRBD1 covers 8 bases. Germline assignment: CDR1 LNHDA and CDR2 SQIVND (reference sequence). CDR3 size: 13 residues. With 6 bases clipped from V and 4 bases from J, the junction kept 4 bases outside the gene matches. The CDR3 is CASSSTGVYGYTF. For the CDR3, the DNA is TGTGCCAGTAGCTCGACAGGGGTCTATGGCTACACCTTC.

In this sample, this clone turned up a few times. CDR3 region: CASTPEVSAWKPQHF. CDR3 coding DNA: TGTGCCAGCACCCCAGAGGTATCCGCTTGGAAGCCCCAGCATTTT. The chain links TRBV2 to TRBJ1-5; no clear D gene. CDR3 length: 15 residues. The germline V gene encodes CDR1 SNHLY and CDR2 FYNNEI. With 7 bases removed from V and 8 bases from J, the gap between germline ends came to 21 bases.

The rearrangement uses TRBV7-8 and TRBJ1-4; TRBD1 agrees at 7 bases. Trimming cost V 7 bases and J 12 bases; bases outside gene matches: 14. The CDR3 sequence is 14 residues long. CDR1 is SGHVS and CDR2 is FQNEAQ in the germline V gene. The CDR3 protein is CASTQGGRKNELFF. Written as DNA, the CDR3 is TGTGCCAGCACCCAGGGGGGCCGGAAAAATGAACTGTTTTTT.

This rearrangement joins TRBV7-6 to TRBJ2-1; TRBD2 is a possible D gene (6 bases). CDR3 size: 13 residues. The germline V gene encodes CDR1 SGHVS and CDR2 FNYEAQ. V gave up 4 bases and J gave up 6 bases, with 10 bases separating them. This CDR3 reads CASSSSGGNEQFF. The CDR3 DNA reads as TGTGCCAGCAGCTCTTCCGGGGGCAATGAGCAGTTCTTC.

The chain recombines TRBV14 with TRBJ2-1, with 8 bases fitting TRBD2. The CDR3 sequence is 15 residues long. Unmatched junction bases numbered 4, after V lost 2 bases and J lost 4 bases. Per the germline V gene, CDR1 is SGHDN and CDR2 is FVKESK. The CDR3 nucleotides read TGTGCCAGCAGCCAACGTAGCGGGGCGTACAATGAGCAGTTCTTC. Its translation: CASSQRSGAYNEQFF.

The chain carries TRBV29-1 and TRBJ1-2, with D tentatively TRBD1 (5 bases). Trimming took off 7 bases at V and 2 bases at J, with 14 bases between the two ends. Germline CDR1 SQVTM, CDR2 ANQGSEA. CDR3 length: 13 residues. CDR3 in DNA: TGCAGCGGGGCCGGGACGGAGAACTATGGCTACACCTTC. Translating gives CSGAGTENYGYTF.

The chain recombines TRBV18 with TRBJ1-5; D is unresolved. Germline assignment: CDR1 KGHSH and CDR2 LQKENI. This CDR3 has 14 residues. Trimming pared 5 bases from V and 0 bases from J, leaving 8 bases between. CDR3 nucleotide sequence: TGTGCCAGCTCAACCAGCAATAGCAATCAGCCCCAGCATTTT. Translation gives CASSTSNSNQPQHF.

Here the CDR3 reads CASSLEGRREKLFF. The CDR3 bases are TGTGCCAGCAGCTTAGAGGGAAGGCGCGAAAAACTGTTTTTT. The rearrangement joins TRBV11-1 to TRBJ1-4; no firm D call. Germline CDR1 reads SGHAT; CDR2 reads FQDESV (reference sequence). The CDR3 totals 14 residues. Trimming removed 1 base from V and 8 bases from J, with 11 bases in between.

The chain links TRBV18 to TRBJ2-5; 10 bases match TRBD2. The CDR3 contains 15 residues. Germline V gives CDR1 KGHSH, CDR2 LQKENI. V was clipped by 3 bases and J by 5 bases; unmatched bases: 6. CDR3 in amino acids: CASSPLKAGGETQYF. CDR3 bases: TGTGCCAGCTCACCCCTCAAAGCGGGAGGGGAGACCCAGTACTTC.

This clone was found a few times. This rearrangement joins TRBV2 to TRBJ2-5; D unclear. In germline, CDR1 is SNHLY, CDR2 FYNNEI. This CDR3 spans 13 amino acids. The V and J ends lost 3 bases and 0 bases respectively, with 5 bases between them. DNA for the CDR3: TGTGCCAGCAGTGACTTACACCAAGAGACCCAGTACTTC. This gives the protein CASSDLHQETQYF.

The V gene is TRBV29-1, the J gene TRBJ2-3; D might be TRBD1 (6 bases). Germline V lookup: CDR1 SQVTM, CDR2 ANQGSEA. Trimming left V 1 base short and J 2 bases short, with 10 bases between. The CDR3 totals 14 residues. CDR3 nucleotide sequence: TGCAGCGTTGAAGTGGGGGCAAACACAGATACGCAGTATTTT. It translates to CSVEVGANTDTQYF.

The CDR3 reads CASSLTVVGDSGANVLTF. The CDR3 nucleotides read TGTGCCAGTAGTCTTACAGTAGTTGGGGACTCTGGGGCCAACGTCCTGACTTTC. The chain combines TRBV19 with TRBJ2-6; unclear D gene. Germline V gene sequence: CDR1 LNHDA, CDR2 SQIVND (reference sequence). The CDR3 totals 18 residues. V lost 5 bases to trimming and J lost 0 bases, with 17 bases between them.

V usage is TRBV5-1 and J usage is TRBJ1-1; D not certain. The CDR3 spans 14 residues. V lost 0 bases and J lost 2, with 8 bases in between. Germline V CDR1 and CDR2: SGHRS, YFSETQ. In nucleotides, the CDR3 is TGCGCCAGCAGCTTGGGCGGAGACAACACTGAAGCTTTCTTT. Translated: CASSLGGDNTEAFF.

The gene calls are TRBV5-4 and TRBJ2-3, with TRBD2 matching over 8 bases. The CDR3 covers 16 residues. V lost 3 bases to trimming and J lost 2 bases; unmatched junction nucleotides: 8. Per germline, CDR1 SGHNT and CDR2 YYREEE (reference sequence). CDR3: CASSSGGAGTTDTQYF. CDR3 coding DNA: TGTGCCAGCAGCTCGGGGGGGGCGGGAACCACAGATACGCAGTATTTT.

This chain connects TRBV6-6 to TRBJ1-4, with D tentatively TRBD1 (5 bases). The CDR3 runs to 15 residues. V dropped 6 bases and J dropped 7 bases, with 18 bases sitting between them. Per the germline V gene, CDR1 is MNHNY and CDR2 is SVGAGI (reference sequence). CDR3 bases: TGTGCCAGCAGCACTTTCAGGGAGGGGCCTGAAAAACTGTTTTTT. Protein: CASSTFREGPEKLFF.

The J gene is TRBJ1-6, the V gene TRBV9, with D uncertain. Per germline, CDR1 SGDLS and CDR2 YYNGEE. The CDR3 consists of 14 residues. The V and J ends lost 2 bases and 10 bases respectively, with 13 bases between them. CDR3 sequence reads: CASSVLSVVSPLHF. Here the CDR3 DNA reads TGTGCCAGCAGCGTTTTGTCGGTCGTCTCACCCCTCCACTTT.

The rearrangement links TRBV10-3 to TRBJ1-1; 9 positions match TRBD1. V was pared by 9 bases and J by 3 bases, with 8 bases of the junction left unmatched. Germline V lookup: CDR1 ENHRY, CDR2 SYGVKD. The CDR3 consists of 14 residues. CDR3 DNA sequence: TGTGCCATGGGACAGGGAGGGAAGGACACTGAAGCTTTCTTT. Its protein product is CAMGQGGKDTEAFF.

The rearrangement joins TRBV7-3 to TRBJ2-5; D is tentatively TRBD1 or TRBD2 (5 bases each). Germline V gene lookup returns CDR1 SGHTA and CDR2 FQGTGA. The CDR3 covers 15 residues. Trimming left V 5 bases short and J 4 bases short, with 17 bases between. The DNA of the CDR3 is TGTGCCAGCAGCCTGCAGGGACCCTTTGGAGAGACCCAGTACTTC. Translating it yields CASSLQGPFGETQYF.